What follows are 31 T cell receptor beta chains derived from one specimen sequenced in a study of regulatory T cells in long-lasting Graves disease. iRepertoire HTBI primers and Arm-PCR of CDR3 regions built TCR beta libraries. TCRdb itself ran the multiplex PCR reads through MiXCR, one entry per CDR3 protein. In the table there are roughly 400,000 distinct CDR3 sequences, 15% of which are singletons. The sample's time point: newly diagnosed GD, antithyroid drugs for less than 3 months. The TCR library was prepared using RNA isolated from PBMCs. This sample was shared with a second study, whose subject was T cells in Graves' hyperthyroidism and ophthalmopathy.

Sequenced material: peripheral blood mononuclear cells (PBMCs), taken at new diagnosis, from a patient treated with antithyroid drugs. The receptors derive from a woman aged 40 to 50 with Graves disease.

This clonotype was observed a handful of times. This chain connects TRBV27 to TRBJ2-4; the D is unclear. Germline V CDR1 and CDR2: MNHEY, SMNVEV (reference sequence). The CDR3 loop spans 14 amino acids. V was shortened by 5 bases and J by 0 bases, with 8 bases between the two germline ends. CDR3 region: CASSPKLAKNIQYF. The CDR3 DNA is TGTGCCAGCAGTCCTAAACTAGCCAAAAACATTCAGTACTTC.

This clonotype was recorded a few times. The genes are TRBV3-1 and TRBJ2-4, with D perhaps matching TRBD2 (5 bases). V gave up 0 bases and J gave up 3 bases, with 9 bases separating them. This CDR3 has 15 residues. The V gene's germline CDR1 is LGHDT and CDR2 YNNKEL (reference sequence). The CDR3: CASSQEAGVKNIQYF. The CDR3 DNA reads as TGTGCCAGCAGCCAAGAAGCCGGGGTCAAAAACATTCAGTACTTC.

Many counts were recorded for this clonotype. The J gene is TRBJ1-1, the V gene TRBV29-1, with D possibly being TRBD1 (6 bases). V shed 6 bases and J shed 4 bases, with 18 bases lying between them. The CDR3 loop spans 14 amino acids. The germline CDR1 and CDR2 sequences are SQVTM and ANQGSEA. CDR3 in DNA: TGCAGCGTGGGAGGAGGGGGTGGAGGCACTGAAGCTTTCTTT. Translation gives CSVGGGGGGTEAFF.

At least ten counts were recorded for this clonotype. This sequence joins TRBV20-1 and TRBJ2-7; 7 positions agree with TRBD1. Germline CDR1 and CDR2: DFQATT and SNEGSKA (reference sequence). V gave up 1 base and J gave up 5 bases; unmatched junction bases: 11. This CDR3 is built from 15 residues. CDR3 in DNA: TGCAGTGCTAGAGCGAGGGGGCGGCTAGAAGACGAGCAGTACTTC. Translation gives CSARARGRLEDEQYF.

This clonotype was found many times. The chain is built from TRBV11-3 and TRBJ2-3; 9 bases are a match to TRBD2. There are 16 residues in the CDR3. Trimming cost V 3 bases and J 2 bases; bases outside gene matches: 6. CDR1 and CDR2 from the germline V gene are SGHNT and YENEEA. The CDR3 nucleotides read TGTGCCAGCAGCTTTAGACTAGCGGCAAACACAGATACGCAGTATTTT. Its translation: CASSFRLAANTDTQYF.

This chain links TRBV5-8 with TRBJ2-1, with TRBD2 as a possible D gene (6 bases). Per germline, CDR1 SGHTS and CDR2 YDEGEE. Trimming shortened V by 4 bases and J by 8 bases, and 19 bases separated the two germline ends. The CDR3 spans 15 residues. As DNA, the CDR3 is TGTGCCAGCAGCGTATCCCAGGGTACGGGGGATGAGCAGTTCTTC. Translating it yields CASSVSQGTGDEQFF.

Ten or more counts support this clonotype. The CDR3 loop is CASRPGQRTVVSYEQYF. For the CDR3, the DNA is TGTGCCAGCAGGCCGGGACAGAGGACCGTAGTTTCCTACGAGCAGTACTTC. The V call is TRBV7-8, the J call TRBJ2-7; TRBD1 matches at 7 bases. Germline CDR1 SGHVS, CDR2 FQNEAQ. Trimming took 6 bases from V and 1 from J; bases not matched to a gene: 15. The CDR3 loop spans 17 amino acids. Together with reference TRBV7-8 and TRBJ2-7, the CDR3 gives the full variable domain: GAGVSQSPRYKVAKRGQDVALRCDPISGHVSLFWYQQALGQGPEFLTYFQNEAQLDKSGLPSDRFFAERPEGSVSTLKIQRTQQEDSAVYLCASRPGQRTVVSYEQYFGPGTRLTVT.

This clonotype appeared many times. V is TRBV7-9 and J is TRBJ2-7; D may be TRBD1 (6 bases). Germline lookup yields CDR1 SEHNR and CDR2 FQNEAQ (reference sequence). There are 15 residues in the CDR3. Trimming removed 1 base from V and 1 base from J, with 11 bases in between. The CDR3 sequence: CASSLGTATSYEQYF. The DNA for the CDR3 is TGTGCCAGCAGCTTAGGGACAGCAACGTCCTACGAGCAGTACTTC.

This clonotype was detected ten times or more. V gene TRBV11-2 combines with J gene TRBJ2-4; D ambiguous. The CDR3 consists of 15 residues. Germline CDR1 and CDR2: SGHAT and FQNNGV. The ends were cut back, 6 bases at V and 0 bases at J, with 12 bases in the middle. In DNA, the CDR3 is TGTGCCAGCAGTCGGACGGTTCTAGCCAAAAACATTCAGTACTTC. Translation: CASSRTVLAKNIQYF.

This clonotype was seen repeatedly, ten times or more. J is TRBJ1-6 and V is TRBV28; D remains unclear. Per the germline V gene, CDR1 is MDHEN and CDR2 is SYDVKM. V gave up 5 bases and J gave up 5 bases, with 7 bases separating them. CDR3 length: 13 residues. Written as DNA, the CDR3 is TGTGCCAGCAGTGCGCTGAATAATTCACCCCTCCACTTT. Protein sequence: CASSALNNSPLHF.

The table lists this clonotype with many counts. The rearrangement uses TRBV27 and TRBJ2-7, with TRBD1 matching 7 bases. The germline CDR1 and CDR2 sequences are MNHEY and SMNVEV (reference sequence). The CDR3 sequence is 17 residues long. J lost 4 bases, V lost 0 bases, and 12 bases had no gene match. The CDR3 spells CASSLSYMGQPHYEQYF. The CDR3 DNA sequence: TGTGCCAGCAGTTTATCCTACATGGGACAGCCCCATTACGAGCAGTACTTC.

J is TRBJ1-6 and V is TRBV19; D is unclear. Germline V CDR1 and CDR2: LNHDA, SQIVND (reference sequence). The CDR3 totals 16 residues. V shed 0 bases and J shed 1 base, with 7 bases lying between them. CDR3 in DNA: TGTGCCAGTAGTATAGATCTGGGGTCCTATAATTCACCCCTCCACTTT. Translated: CASSIDLGSYNSPLHF.

This clonotype was detected many times. The V call is TRBV28, the J call TRBJ2-1; 7 nucleotides line up with TRBD2. This CDR3 comprises 14 residues. J was trimmed by 9 bases and V by 5 bases; bases with no gene match: 10. Germline CDR1 MDHEN, CDR2 SYDVKM. CDR3 loop: CASSLGLGIGEQFF. CDR3 nucleotides: TGTGCCAGCAGTCTTGGACTAGGGATTGGTGAGCAGTTCTTC. The complete variable domain, with remaining parts taken from reference TRBV28 and TRBJ2-1, reads DVKVTQSSRYLVKRTGEKVFLECVQDMDHENMFWYRQDPGLGLRLIYFSYDVKMKEKGDIPEGYSVSREKKERFSLILESASTNQTSMYLCASSLGLGIGEQFFGPGTRLTVL.

This clonotype was recorded at least ten times. The genes are TRBV14 and TRBJ2-5, with 8 bases identical to TRBD2. V shed 4 bases and J 4 bases; nucleotides not matched to a gene: 17. The CDR3 spans 18 residues. Germline-derived CDR1 and CDR2 are SGHDN and FVKESK. CDR3 bases: TGTGCCAGCAGCCCGAGGACTAGCAGCTACCTAGGGGCAGAGACCCAGTACTTC. It specifies CASSPRTSSYLGAETQYF.

This clonotype was seen only a few times. In nucleotides, the CDR3 is TGCAGTGCTAGAGGGCGCCTTCGAGCGGGAGGCTACAATGAGCAGTTCTTC. It encodes CSARGRLRAGGYNEQFF. V is TRBV20-1 and J is TRBJ2-1, with 9 bases lining up with TRBD2. Germline CDR1 and CDR2: DFQATT and SNEGSKA (reference sequence). The V and J ends lost 1 base and 3 bases, in that order; junction bases with no gene match: 10. The CDR3 contains 17 residues.

This clonotype was counted many times. CDR3 sequence (DNA): TGTGCCACCAAGACTAGCGGAGGGGAGCAGTTCTTC. The encoded protein is CATKTSGGEQFF. The rearrangement uses TRBV12-3 or TRBV12-4 and TRBJ2-1, with 9 bases fitting TRBD2. CDR3 length: 12 amino acids. V dropped 10 bases and J dropped 10; count of bases not matched to a gene: 8.

This clonotype was recorded many times. The chain is built from TRBV18 and TRBJ2-5; D gene ambiguous. Looked up from germline, CDR1 is KGHSH and CDR2 is LQKENI. This CDR3 comprises 13 residues. V dropped 3 bases and J dropped 0 bases, with 5 bases sitting between them. The CDR3 sequence is CASSPWDQETQYF. In DNA, the CDR3 is TGTGCCAGCTCACCGTGGGACCAAGAGACCCAGTACTTC.

This clonotype showed up many times. V is TRBV28 and J is TRBJ1-4; 7 bases align to TRBD1. The CDR3 sequence is 16 residues long. The germline V gene encodes CDR1 MDHEN and CDR2 SYDVKM. J was trimmed by 0 bases and V by 6 bases; bases with no gene match: 7. CDR3 sequence reads: CASRPDRRTTNEKLFF. CDR3 nucleotides: TGTGCCAGCAGACCGGACAGGAGAACAACTAATGAAAAACTGTTTTTT.

This clonotype was observed many times. The chain couples TRBV2 to TRBJ2-1; TRBD2 agrees at 13 bases. Germline lookup yields CDR1 SNHLY and CDR2 FYNNEI. Unmatched junction bases numbered 20, after V lost 6 bases and J lost 12 bases. The CDR3 extends over 18 amino acids. The CDR3, as DNA: TGTGCCAGCAGCGCCCGGACAGCCAGGACTAGCGGGAGCACGGGGCAGTTCTTC. Its protein product is CASSARTARTSGSTGQFF.

This clonotype came up many times. The J gene is TRBJ2-1, the V gene TRBV7-9, with 8 bases lining up with TRBD2. Germline CDR1 reads SEHNR; CDR2 reads FQNEAQ (reference sequence). V gave up 1 base and J gave up 8 bases; unmatched junction bases: 7. There are 15 residues in the CDR3. CDR3 amino acids: CASSLEGTSRDEQFF. As DNA, the CDR3 is TGTGCCAGCAGCTTAGAGGGGACTAGTCGCGATGAGCAGTTCTTC.

The rearrangement links TRBV2 to TRBJ2-3; 9 bases line up with TRBD2. Trimming cost V 3 bases and J 8 bases; bases outside gene matches: 6. From germline, CDR1 is SNHLY and CDR2 FYNNEI. The CDR3 covers 14 residues. The CDR3 DNA is TGTGCCAGCAGTGAGAGTAGCGGGAGCAGTACGCAGTATTTT. Translation: CASSESSGSSTQYF.

The chain uses TRBV10-1 and TRBJ2-1; D is perhaps TRBD2 (9 bases). V lost 8 bases, J lost 3 bases, and 26 bases lay in between. The CDR3 runs to 18 residues. Per the germline V gene, CDR1 is WNHNN and CDR2 is SYGVQD (reference sequence). The CDR3 region has the DNA TGCGCCAGCGGGGACAGGAGGCTAGCGGGACCCGACTACAATGAGCAGTTCTTC. Amino acids: CASGDRRLAGPDYNEQFF.

This clonotype showed up just a few times. The genes are TRBV6-2 or TRBV6-3 and TRBJ2-7; no definite D call. V gave up 4 bases and J gave up 1 base, with 8 bases separating them. In germline, CDR1 is MNHEY, CDR2 SVGEGT. CDR3 length: 13 amino acids. The CDR3 is CASSFSVSYEQYF. As DNA, the CDR3 is TGTGCCAGCAGTTTCAGTGTTTCCTACGAGCAGTACTTC.

V gene TRBV7-2 combines with J gene TRBJ2-2; a possible D gene is TRBD1 (5 bases). This CDR3 is built from 15 residues. Looked up from germline, CDR1 is SGHTA and CDR2 is FQGNSA. V shed 1 base and J shed 4 bases, with 10 bases lying between them. The CDR3 region has the DNA TGTGCCAGCAGCTTAGAGGGGCGAGTCACCGGGGAGCTGTTTTTT. Protein product: CASSLEGRVTGELFF.

The V and J genes are TRBV4-1 and TRBJ2-2, with TRBD1 identical over 10 bases. The CDR3 totals 15 residues. Germline lookup yields CDR1 MGHRA and CDR2 YSYEKL. Trimming took 3 bases from V and 6 from J; bases not matched to a gene: 4. In nucleotides, the CDR3 is TGCGCCAGCAGCCATGCAGGACAGGGGGCCGGGGAGCTGTTTTTT. Its protein is CASSHAGQGAGELFF.

With respect to this clonotype: A much bigger clone sits one base away, suggesting this may be a read error. This chain connects TRBV6-2 or TRBV6-3 to TRBJ2-5, with 7 bases matching TRBD1. Trimming took 7 bases from V and 4 from J; bases not matched to a gene: 12. The CDR3 is 15 residues long. From germline, CDR1 is MNHEY and CDR2 SVGEGT. CDR3 protein: CASMAYRGWGETQYF. The CDR3 DNA sequence: TGTGCCAGCATGGCTTACAGGGGTTGGGGAGAGACCCAGTACTTC.

This clonotype was recorded many times. The chain has TRBV20-1 and TRBJ2-3, with D maybe TRBD1 (5 bases). The CDR3 has 13 amino acids. V was shortened by 4 bases and J by 5 bases, with 13 bases between the two germline ends. Germline-derived CDR1 and CDR2 are DFQATT and SNEGSKA (reference sequence). Here the CDR3 DNA reads TGCAGTGCTAAACCGGCAGGGATAGATACGCAGTATTTT. This codes for CSAKPAGIDTQYF.

The table lists this clonotype with many counts. The chain employs TRBV3-1 and TRBJ2-1; no firm D call. With 4 bases removed from V and 5 bases from J, the gap between germline ends came to 15 bases. The CDR3 totals 15 residues. CDR1 is LGHDT, CDR2 YNNKEL, per germline (reference sequence). CDR3 DNA sequence: TGTGCCAGCAGCCGAGACCACCTTGAACACAATGAGCAGTTCTTC. This codes for CASSRDHLEHNEQFF.

This clonotype was counted many times. The V call is TRBV12-3 or TRBV12-4, the J call TRBJ2-1, with D uncertain. The CDR3 has 12 amino acids. Trimming stripped 3 bases from V and 7 bases from J, with 7 bases between. The CDR3 region has the DNA TGTGCCAGCAGTTTCGTATGGAATGAGCAGTTCTTC. Encoded protein: CASSFVWNEQFF.

This clonotype was recorded a few times. V is TRBV20-1 and J is TRBJ1-5; D perhaps matches TRBD1 (5 bases). Deletions cut 3 bases from V and 0 bases from J, with 24 bases between. This CDR3 has 19 amino acids. The germline V gene has CDR1 DFQATT and CDR2 SNEGSKA (reference sequence). DNA for the CDR3: TGCAGTGCTAGCCCCCCTCCGGGACGGCCATTCAATAGCAATCAGCCCCAGCATTTT. Translation gives CSASPPPGRPFNSNQPQHF.

This clonotype was recorded at least ten times. The chain employs TRBV28 and TRBJ2-5; TRBD1 agrees at 9 bases. V dropped 7 bases and J dropped 1; count of bases not matched to a gene: 13. This CDR3 has 17 amino acids. Germline lookup yields CDR1 MDHEN and CDR2 SYDVKM. The CDR3 nucleotides read TGTGCCAGCAACAGACCCGGGACAGGGACCTTCCAAGAGACCCAGTACTTC. This gives the protein CASNRPGTGTFQETQYF.